The TCR beta chain under discussion was sequenced for a study of blood T cells in healthy people across ages (dated by TCRdb to the mid-2010s). At the level of the whole study: Template switching captured roughly one uniquely barcoded TCR beta cDNA molecule per two T cells in model experiments. The donors were split into four age groups: young (average 16 years), middle-aged (39), aged (about 56) and long-lived (about 74). Using the same blood draw, the study looked at two additional independent replicas of 1 million unique cDNA reads for two donors, one aged 18 to 30 and the other aged 80 or older. To avoid experimental bias, donors of different ages were randomly spread across the sequencing lanes. The study measured age-related changes in TCR beta repertoire diversity using deep sequencing normalized with unique cDNA molecular identifiers.

The approximately 39 donors, aged about 6 to 95 years, were systemically healthy Caucasian individuals from Russia. Roughly 9 milliliters of peripheral blood were drawn from each donor into EDTA-treated Vacutainer tubes. PBMCs were isolated by Ficoll-Paque density-gradient centrifugation, with at least 7 million obtained per sample. Total RNA was extracted from PBMCs with Trizol reagent, with at least 6 micrograms obtained per sample. Naive CD45RAhigh/CD27high T cell percentages were measured by flow cytometry on a PBMC aliquot from every donor. Receptor libraries were prepared by 5' RACE. The reads were generated on an Illumina HiSeq 2500. A second PCR of roughly 6 to 11 cycles was run with a J-beta primer mix and a sample-barcoded 5' primer. A unique molecular identifier was introduced onto each TCR beta cDNA molecule by a template-switch 5' adaptor carrying 12 random nucleotides. Each sample yielded at least 3 million CDR3-containing paired-end reads. First-strand cDNA was synthesized from all RNA with the Mint cDNA synthesis kit, primed by a TRBC-specific oligonucleotide. Following uracil-DNA glycosylase treatment, a first 18-cycle PCR with universal primers M1SS and BC2_uni_R was performed on all cDNA. Per the source publication's procedure: Each sample was normalized by randomly selecting 1 million high-quality reads, each carrying a distinct molecular identifier. Instead of being binned into consensus sequences, reads that shared molecular identifiers were thrown out. MiTCR, with a Q25 quality threshold and the strictest error-elimination algorithm, was used for CDR3 identification, clonotype clustering and error correction. A nonparametric unseen species model using Euler transformation provided a lower-bound estimate of total TCR beta diversity. The public reads were run again by TCRdb, first through fastp at Q25 and then through MiXCR, and only productive beta chains were kept. Identical CDR3 proteins give one entry, which carries the most common genes and DNA. These V and J calls originate from TCRdb's pipeline instead of the authors' own analysis. A total of about 1.4 million distinct CDR3 sequences appear in this sample, approximately 60% of them only once. The ten largest clones capture roughly 6.3% of the sample.

This clonotype showed up just a few times. The clone's antigen remains unknown. Base-call qualities are not available, and no considerably larger clone is one nucleotide away. The investigation overall reported the following: Bulk unsorted PBMC profiling prevented conclusive comparison of naive and antigen-experienced compartments. Donor CMV infection status was unknown, potentially confounding age-related changes in expanded clonotypes. A strong correlation was found between observed TCR beta diversity and the percentage of naive T cells measured by flow cytometry. As age increased, observed TCR beta diversity per million T cells dropped in a roughly linear way, and a significant reduction was already evident by age around 41. Compared with the aged group, the long-lived group had more naive CD4+ T cells, fewer expanded clones and increased TCR diversity, suggesting age selection. Estimates of total diversity from one million sequenced T cells were regarded as lower bounds and underestimates.

Input material: blood. The clonotype originates from a man aged 18 to 35 in good health.

For the CDR3, the sequence is CASSQGATLSNQPQHF. The DNA reads TGTGCCAGCAGTCAGGGGGCGACATTGAGCAATCAGCCCCAGCATTTT. The rearranged chain carries TRBV6-5 and TRBJ1-5, and TRBD1 matches 8 of the central bases. V loses 5 bases at its end and J loses 1 base; junction bases beyond the gene matches: 7. Its CDR3 holds 16 amino acids, cysteine through phenylalanine. Only CDR3 DNA remains: 48 bases, in frame from the first base. CDR1 is given as MNHEY and CDR2 as SVGAGI, both from the germline V gene.